This TCR beta chain was retrieved from a study of CD8+ T cells in alopecia areata. General study results and limits: Normal skin's resident alphabeta T cells are also sequenced in scalp samples. Mice showed TCR sharing more clearly than patients did, possibly owing to HLA. In lesional scalp, particularly from alopecia totalis/universalis, clonality was higher than in normal scalp.

This clone was counted between two and nine times. What it binds is not known. Isolation of CD4+ and CD8+ T cells from PBMCs was achieved by sorting. In germline, CDR1 is SQVTM, CDR2 ANQGSEA. There are 15 residues in the CDR3. V lost 0 bases, J lost 4 bases, and 15 bases lay in between. It was cDNA, reverse transcribed from extracted RNA, that served as the sequencing template. Sequencing used immunoSEQ multiplex PCR; TCRdb keeps in-frame clones, though not all of them. Counted here are 95,000 to 120,000 clones, around 59% occurring once; the ten biggest clones make up roughly 20%. What was sequenced was CD8+ T cells sorted from blood. The rearrangement joins TRBV29-1 to TRBJ2-5, with D perhaps TRBD1 (6 bases). The TCR was taken from a human donor in good health. The CDR3 is CSVEERVGGAETQYF. CDR3 DNA sequence: TGCAGCGTTGAAGAGAGGGTTGGGGGCGCAGAGACCCAGTACTTC.